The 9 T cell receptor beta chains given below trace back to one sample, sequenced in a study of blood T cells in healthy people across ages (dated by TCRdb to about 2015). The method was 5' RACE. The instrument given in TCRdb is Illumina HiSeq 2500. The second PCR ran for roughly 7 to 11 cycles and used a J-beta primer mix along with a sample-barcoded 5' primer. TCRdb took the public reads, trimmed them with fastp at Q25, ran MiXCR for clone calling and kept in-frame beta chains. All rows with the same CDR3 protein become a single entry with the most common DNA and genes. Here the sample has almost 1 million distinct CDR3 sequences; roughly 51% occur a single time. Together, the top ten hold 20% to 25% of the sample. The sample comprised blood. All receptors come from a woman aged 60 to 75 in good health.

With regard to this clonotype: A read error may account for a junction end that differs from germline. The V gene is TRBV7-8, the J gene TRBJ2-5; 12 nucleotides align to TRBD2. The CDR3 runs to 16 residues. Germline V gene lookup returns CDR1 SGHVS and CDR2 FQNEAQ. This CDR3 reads CANSPGGLAGFETQYF. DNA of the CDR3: TGTGCCAACAGCCCAGGGGGACTAGCGGGTTTCGAGACCCAGTACTTC.

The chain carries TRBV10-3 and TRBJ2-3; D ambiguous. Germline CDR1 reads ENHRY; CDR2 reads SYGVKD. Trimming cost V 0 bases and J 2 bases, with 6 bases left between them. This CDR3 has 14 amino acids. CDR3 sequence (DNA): TGTGCCATCAGTGAGTCTGAGTACACAGATACGCAGTATTTT. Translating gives CAISESEYTDTQYF.

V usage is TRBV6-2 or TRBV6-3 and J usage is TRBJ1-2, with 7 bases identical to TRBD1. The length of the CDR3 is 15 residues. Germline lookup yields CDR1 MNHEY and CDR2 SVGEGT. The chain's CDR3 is CVSVTRGTANYGYTF. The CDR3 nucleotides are TGTGTCAGTGTCACACGAGGGACAGCTAACTATGGCTACACCTTC.

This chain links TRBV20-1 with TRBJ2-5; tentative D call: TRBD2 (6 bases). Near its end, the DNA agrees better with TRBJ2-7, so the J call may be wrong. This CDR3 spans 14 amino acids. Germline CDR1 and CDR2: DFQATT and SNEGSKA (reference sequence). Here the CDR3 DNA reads TGCAGTGCCCGAGGTCTAGCGTTGGGCTACGAGCAGTACTTC. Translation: CSARGLALGYEQYF.

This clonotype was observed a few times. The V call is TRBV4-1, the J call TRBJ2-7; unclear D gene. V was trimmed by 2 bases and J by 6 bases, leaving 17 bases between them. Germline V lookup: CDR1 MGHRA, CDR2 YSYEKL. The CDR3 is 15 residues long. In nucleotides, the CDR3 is TGCGCCAGCAGCCAAAGATCTTCCCCGGTGGGCGAGCAGTACTTC. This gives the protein CASSQRSSPVGEQYF.

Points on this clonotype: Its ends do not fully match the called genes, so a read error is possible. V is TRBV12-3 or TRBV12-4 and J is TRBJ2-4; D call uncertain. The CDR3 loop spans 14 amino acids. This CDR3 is CAGRPSGAKNIQYF. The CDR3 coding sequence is TGTGCCGGCAGGCCAAGTGGAGCCAAAAACATTCAGTACTTC.

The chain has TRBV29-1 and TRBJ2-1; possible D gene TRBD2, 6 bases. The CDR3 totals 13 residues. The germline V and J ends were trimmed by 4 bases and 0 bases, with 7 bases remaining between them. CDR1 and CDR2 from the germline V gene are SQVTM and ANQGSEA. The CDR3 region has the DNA TGCAGCGTTGGGAGGGCCTCCTACAATGAGCAGTTCTTC. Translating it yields CSVGRASYNEQFF.

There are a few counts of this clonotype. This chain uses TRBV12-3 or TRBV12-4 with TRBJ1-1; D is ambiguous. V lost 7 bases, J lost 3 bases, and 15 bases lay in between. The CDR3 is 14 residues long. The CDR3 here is CASNPTGLHTEAFF. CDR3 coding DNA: TGTGCCAGCAACCCCACCGGGCTACACACTGAAGCTTTCTTT.

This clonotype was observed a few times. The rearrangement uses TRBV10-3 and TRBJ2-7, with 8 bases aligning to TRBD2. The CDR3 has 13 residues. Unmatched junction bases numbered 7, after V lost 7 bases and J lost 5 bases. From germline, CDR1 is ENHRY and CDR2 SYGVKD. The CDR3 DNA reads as TGTGCCATCAAAGTAGCGGGAACCGACGAGCAGTACTTC. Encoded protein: CAIKVAGTDEQYF.